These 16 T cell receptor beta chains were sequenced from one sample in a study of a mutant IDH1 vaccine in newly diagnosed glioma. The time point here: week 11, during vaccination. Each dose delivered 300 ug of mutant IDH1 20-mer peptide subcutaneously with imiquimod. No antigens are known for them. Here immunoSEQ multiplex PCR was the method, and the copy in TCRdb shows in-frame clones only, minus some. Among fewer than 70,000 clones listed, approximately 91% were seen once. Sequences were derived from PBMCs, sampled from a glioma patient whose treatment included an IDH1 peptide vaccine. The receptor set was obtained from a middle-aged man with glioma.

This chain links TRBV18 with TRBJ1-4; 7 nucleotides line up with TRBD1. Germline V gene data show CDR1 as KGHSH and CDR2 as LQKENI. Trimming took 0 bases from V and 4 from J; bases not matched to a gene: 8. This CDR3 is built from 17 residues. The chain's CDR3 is CASSPPGQPPINEKLFF. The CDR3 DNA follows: TGTGCCAGCTCACCACCGGGACAGCCTCCCATTAATGAAAAACTGTTTTTT.

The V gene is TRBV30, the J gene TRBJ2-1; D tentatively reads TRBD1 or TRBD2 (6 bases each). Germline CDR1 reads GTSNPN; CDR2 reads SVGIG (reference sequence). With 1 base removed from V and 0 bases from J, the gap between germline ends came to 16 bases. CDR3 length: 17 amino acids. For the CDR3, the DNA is TGTGCCTGGAGTGGGGGGGCGGCAGGGAGCTCCTACAATGAGCAGTTCTTC. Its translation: CAWSGGAAGSSYNEQFF.

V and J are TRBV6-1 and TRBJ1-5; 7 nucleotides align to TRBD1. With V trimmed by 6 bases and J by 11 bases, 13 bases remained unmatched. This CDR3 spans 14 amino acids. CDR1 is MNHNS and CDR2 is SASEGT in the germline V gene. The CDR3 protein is CASRDPGGIEAQHF. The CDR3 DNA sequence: TGTGCCAGCAGGGACCCAGGGGGTATTGAAGCCCAGCATTTT.

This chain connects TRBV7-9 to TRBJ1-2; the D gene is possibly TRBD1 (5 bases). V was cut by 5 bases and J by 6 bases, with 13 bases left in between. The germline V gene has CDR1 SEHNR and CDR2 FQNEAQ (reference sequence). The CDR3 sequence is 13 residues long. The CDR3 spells CASSTWGRDGYTF. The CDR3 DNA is TGTGCCAGCAGCACATGGGGCAGGGATGGCTACACCTTC.

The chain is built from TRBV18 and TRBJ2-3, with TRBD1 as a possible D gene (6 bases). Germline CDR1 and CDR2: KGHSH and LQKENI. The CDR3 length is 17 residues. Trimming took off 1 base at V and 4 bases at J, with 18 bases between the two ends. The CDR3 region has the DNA TGTGCCAGCTCACCACTCAGGGGAGTTGTAGTCCCAGATACGCAGTATTTT. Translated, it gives CASSPLRGVVVPDTQYF.

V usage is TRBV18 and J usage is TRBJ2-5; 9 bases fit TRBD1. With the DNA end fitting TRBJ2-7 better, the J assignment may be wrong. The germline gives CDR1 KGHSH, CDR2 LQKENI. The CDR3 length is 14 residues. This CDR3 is CASSPSGQGNEQYF. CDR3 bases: TGTGCCAGCTCACCATCCGGACAGGGGAACGAGCAGTACTTC.

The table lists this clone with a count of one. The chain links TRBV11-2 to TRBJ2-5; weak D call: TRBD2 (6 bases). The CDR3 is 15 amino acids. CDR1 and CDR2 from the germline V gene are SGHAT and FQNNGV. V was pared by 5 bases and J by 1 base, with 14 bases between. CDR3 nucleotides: TGTGCCAGCAGCAGAGCGCGGGGAAGCCAAGAGACCCAGTACTTC. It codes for CASSRARGSQETQYF.

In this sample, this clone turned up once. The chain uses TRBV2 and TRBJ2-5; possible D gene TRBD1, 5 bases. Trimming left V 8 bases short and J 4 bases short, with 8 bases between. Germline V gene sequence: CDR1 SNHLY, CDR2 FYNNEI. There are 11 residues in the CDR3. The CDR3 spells CASHQGETQYF. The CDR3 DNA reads TGTGCCAGCCATCAGGGAGAGACCCAGTACTTC.

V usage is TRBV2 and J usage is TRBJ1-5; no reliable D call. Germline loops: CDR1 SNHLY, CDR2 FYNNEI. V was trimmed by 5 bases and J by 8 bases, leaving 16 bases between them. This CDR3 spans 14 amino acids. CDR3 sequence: CASSLGGLVEPQHF. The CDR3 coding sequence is TGTGCCAGCAGTCTTGGCGGGCTAGTGGAGCCCCAGCATTTT.

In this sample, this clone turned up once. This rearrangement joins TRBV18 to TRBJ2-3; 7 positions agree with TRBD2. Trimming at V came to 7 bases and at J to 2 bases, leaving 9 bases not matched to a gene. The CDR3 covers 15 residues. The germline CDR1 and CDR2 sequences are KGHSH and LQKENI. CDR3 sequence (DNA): TGTGCCAGCTGTCAAGCCAGCGGGGCCACAGATACGCAGTATTTT. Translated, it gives CASCQASGATDTQYF.

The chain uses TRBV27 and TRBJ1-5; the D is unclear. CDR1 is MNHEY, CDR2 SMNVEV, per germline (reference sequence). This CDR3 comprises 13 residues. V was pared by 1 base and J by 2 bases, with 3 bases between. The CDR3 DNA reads TGTGCCAGCAGTTTATGGGGCAATCAGCCCCAGCATTTT. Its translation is CASSLWGNQPQHF.

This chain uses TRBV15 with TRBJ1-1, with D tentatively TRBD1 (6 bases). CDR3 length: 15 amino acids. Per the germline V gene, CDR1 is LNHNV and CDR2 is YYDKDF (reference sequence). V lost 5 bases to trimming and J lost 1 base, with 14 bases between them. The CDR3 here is CATSPFPGQNTEAFF. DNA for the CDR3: TGTGCCACCAGCCCCTTCCCGGGACAGAACACTGAAGCTTTCTTT. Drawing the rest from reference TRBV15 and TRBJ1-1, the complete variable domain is DAMVIQNPRYQVTQFGKPVTLSCSQTLNHNVMYWYQQKSSQAPKLLFHYYDKDFNNEADTPDNFQSRRPNTSFCFLDIRSPGLGDTAMYLCATSPFPGQNTEAFFGQGTRLTVV.

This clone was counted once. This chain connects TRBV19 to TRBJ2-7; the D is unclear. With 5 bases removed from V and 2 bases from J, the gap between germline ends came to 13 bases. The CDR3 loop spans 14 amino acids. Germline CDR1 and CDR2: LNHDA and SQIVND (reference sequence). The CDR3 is CASSVDGRAYEQYF. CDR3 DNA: TGTGCCAGTAGTGTGGACGGTAGAGCCTACGAGCAGTACTTC.

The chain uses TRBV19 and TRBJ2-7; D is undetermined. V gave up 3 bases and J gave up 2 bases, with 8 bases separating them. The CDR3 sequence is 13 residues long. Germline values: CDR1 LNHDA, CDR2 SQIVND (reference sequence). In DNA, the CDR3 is TGTGCCAGTAGTATCCCCCCGGCCTACGAGCAGTACTTC. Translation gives CASSIPPAYEQYF.

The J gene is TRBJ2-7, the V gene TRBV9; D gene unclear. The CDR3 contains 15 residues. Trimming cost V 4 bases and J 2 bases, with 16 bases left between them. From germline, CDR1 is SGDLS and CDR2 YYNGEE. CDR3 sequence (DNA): TGTGCCAGCAGCCCCCTGTCTAGTCCCACCTACGAGCAGTACTTC. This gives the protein CASSPLSSPTYEQYF.

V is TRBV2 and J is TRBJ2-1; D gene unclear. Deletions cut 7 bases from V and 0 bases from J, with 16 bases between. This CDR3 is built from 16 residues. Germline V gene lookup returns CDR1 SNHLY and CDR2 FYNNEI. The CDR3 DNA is TGTGCCAGCATAATCCTAACTGGAAGCTCCTACAATGAGCAGTTCTTC. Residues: CASIILTGSSYNEQFF.